The clone carrying this T cell receptor (beta chain) was picked up one time. As yet, its antigen is unknown. A read error may be the cause here, since a much bigger clone is one base away. The libraries were made with immunoSEQ v4. The protocol was immunoSEQ multiplex PCR, while the TCRdb copy is restricted to in-frame clones and leaves out a portion. This repertoire shows around 1,600 clones, over 70% found once; its top ten account for around 7.9%. Germline CDR1 and CDR2: SGHDN and FVKESK. The CDR3 is 14 amino acids. Villitis of unknown etiology mothers had higher gravidity, parity and miscarriages. These data are taken from a study of T cells in placental villitis. Findings and limits, study-wide: Limited clone sharing suggested no single initiating antigen in villitis of unknown etiology. Infectious CMV placentae carried more CMV-specific clones (over 0.0095) than villitis of unknown etiology (approximately 0.001). Compared with controls at 0.0055 to 0.0075, villitis of unknown etiology placentae showed median clonality around 0.055.

The clonotype originates from a human patient with villitis of unknown etiology; the placental T cells may come from both mother and fetus. Input material: placental tissue containing maternal and fetal cells. V gene TRBV14 combines with J gene TRBJ1-1; D is ambiguous. The CDR3 protein is CASSPWELNTKAFF. The CDR3 DNA sequence: TGTGCCAGCAGCCCGTGGGAGTTGAACACTAAAGCTTTCTTT.